This note documents a single T cell receptor beta chain sequence. The antigen this receptor binds is unknown. Base quality data are lacking; no much larger clone is found one base away. Donors were healthy HIV-negative adults with no recently reported acute infections or vaccinations. Every donor was a Caucasian adult residing in Nashville, Tennessee, USA. Magnetic negative selection was used to enrich CD4+ T cells, after which naive cells were positively selected on CD45RA and the negative fraction became the memory subset. After blood collection by leukapheresis, PBMCs were isolated using Ficoll-Histopaque density gradient centrifugation and then cryopreserved in the vapor phase of liquid nitrogen. Purity and quantity of every magnetically sorted T cell population were checked by analytical flow cytometry. From each sorted fraction, genomic DNA was isolated and quantified by UV absorbance on a Nanodrop 2000c.

The data stem from a study of shared clonotypes between healthy human individuals (dated by TCRdb to the early 2020s). Context from the whole study: A couple of women and a few men aged 18 to 49 years were included in the cohort. For each donor, CD4 naive and CD4 memory were each given three plates, CD8 naive was given two plates, and CD8 memory was given one plate. To increase sequencing depth and limit assay-specific biases, TCR repertoire library preparation and sequencing were carried out by different laboratories using diverse techniques. Each donor's leukapheresis produced roughly between roughly 0.85 and 10 billion PBMCs. To estimate repertoire size and how much clonotype sharing occurs between individuals, the study deeply sequenced the blood TCR repertoires of five healthy adults.

Using the deep immunoSEQ assay, multiplex PCR amplified TCR CDR3 regions from genomic DNA. Extracted genomic DNA from each cell subset was spread evenly across all wells of several immunoSEQ 96-well plates, with each plate serving as a replicate. For sorted subsets, approximately 200 ng of genomic DNA, equivalent to around 30,000 T cell genomes, went into each replicate PCR. Purified libraries were quantified with a Qubit 3.0 fluorometer, sized on a Bioanalyzer 2100, and re-quantified with the KAPA Library Quantification kit. A separate single-read 150-cycle Illumina NextSeq 550 flow cell was used to sequence each immunoSEQ 96-well plate. In the source study's methods: Because only junctional sequences without quality scores were contained in the immunoSEQ output, filtering matching that applied to full-length reads could not be performed. To assign V/J genes and CDR3, sequences were annotated against IMGT germline references using PyIR, a Python wrapper for IgBLAST v1.9. Reads were filtered out if the reads had weak V/J assignments (E-value above 1e-6), no CDR3, stop codons, out-of-frame junctions, or ambiguous translated residues. V3J clonotypes were defined as sequences sharing the same inferred V gene, J gene, and CDR3 amino acid sequence. Percentage overlap between repertoires was computed as shared unique clonotypes divided by the size of the smaller repertoire. Repertoire richness was assessed with RTK rarefaction, the Chao1 estimator, and Recon v2.1 estimates of unobserved clonotypes. Generation probabilities were computed with OLGA for all TCRbeta clonotypes obtained by the gDNA method from several donors. TCRdb provides this immuneACCESS table in a form limited to in-frame rearrangements. Some clones are lacking; in checked studies, under half of them reflect an unresolved V gene, and why the rest are absent is not known. From that table come the V and J calls and clone size; the DNA was used to work out D and trimming. The sample yields some 1 million clones; about 76% were counted once. In total, the top ten clones hold approximately 1.5% of the sample.

Results and caveats for the whole study, not just this receptor: Higher generation probabilities were observed for clonotypes shared by all four sorted-subset donors than for non-shared clonotypes. Naive subsets generally had larger estimated clonotype richness than memory subsets. Across a few donors, about 5.2% of naive CD4, roughly 3.4% of naive CD8, 2.3% of memory CD4, and under 0.45% of memory CD8 clonotypes were shared. Even with the large sequencing depth, rarefaction of the sorted-subset datasets indicated that sequencing was incomplete. Based on pairwise subsampling, the degree of clonotype sharing among donors was expected to be affected by sequencing depth. Because the study included only a small number of donors, the genetic and exposure-history diversity represented was limited. Sampling was limited to blood, and TCR repertoires in tissue likely differ from TCR repertoires in blood.

The V end loses 4 bases and the J end loses 2 bases, and a stretch of 9 bases separates them. CDR1 and CDR2 are drawn from the germline V gene (reference sequence): SGHNT, YYREEE. The CDR3 goes from the cysteine to the phenylalanine over 14 residues. Only the CDR3 region is kept as DNA, spanning 42 bases read in frame from base 1. Sequenced sample: memory CD4+ T cells sorted from blood. The sample's cell subset or site label, decoded: CD45RA-negative fraction. The V and J segments used are TRBV5-4 and TRBJ2-2, with the D segment identity uncertain. This receptor was taken from a man aged 18 to 29 in good health. The CDR3 here reads CASSTDGNTGELFF. The nucleotide sequence reads as follows: TGTGCCAGCAGCACGGACGGTAACACCGGGGAGCTGTTTTTT.